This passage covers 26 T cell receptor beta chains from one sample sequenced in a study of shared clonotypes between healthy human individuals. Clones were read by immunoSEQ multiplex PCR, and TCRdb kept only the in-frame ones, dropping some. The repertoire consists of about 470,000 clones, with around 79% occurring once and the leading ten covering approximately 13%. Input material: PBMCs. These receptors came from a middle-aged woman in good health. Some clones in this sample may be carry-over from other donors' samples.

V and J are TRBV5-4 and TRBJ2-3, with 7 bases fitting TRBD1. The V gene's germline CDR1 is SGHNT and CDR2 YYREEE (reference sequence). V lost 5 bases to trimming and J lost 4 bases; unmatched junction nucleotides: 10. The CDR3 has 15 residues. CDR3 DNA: TGTGCCAGCAGAGCCGGGACAGAGAATCCAGATACGCAGTATTTT. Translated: CASRAGTENPDTQYF.

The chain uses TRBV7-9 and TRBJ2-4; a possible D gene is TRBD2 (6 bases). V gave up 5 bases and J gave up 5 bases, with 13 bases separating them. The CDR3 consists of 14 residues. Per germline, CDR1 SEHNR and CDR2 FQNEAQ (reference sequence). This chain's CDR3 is CASSGGAWENIQYF. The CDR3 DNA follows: TGTGCCAGCAGCGGCGGGGCATGGGAAAACATTCAGTACTTC. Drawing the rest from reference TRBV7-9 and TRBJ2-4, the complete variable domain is DTGVSQNPRHKITKRGQNVTFRCDPISEHNRLYWYRQTLGQGPEFLTYFQNEAQLEKSRLLSDRFSAERPKGSFSTLEIQRTEQGDSAMYLCASSGGAWENIQYFGAGTRLSVL.

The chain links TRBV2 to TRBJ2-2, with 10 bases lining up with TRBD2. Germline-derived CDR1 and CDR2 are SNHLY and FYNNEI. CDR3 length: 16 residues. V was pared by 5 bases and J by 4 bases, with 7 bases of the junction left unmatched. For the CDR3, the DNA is TGTGCCAGCAGTTCTACTAGCGGGACAGTCACCGGGGAGCTGTTTTTT. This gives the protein CASSSTSGTVTGELFF.

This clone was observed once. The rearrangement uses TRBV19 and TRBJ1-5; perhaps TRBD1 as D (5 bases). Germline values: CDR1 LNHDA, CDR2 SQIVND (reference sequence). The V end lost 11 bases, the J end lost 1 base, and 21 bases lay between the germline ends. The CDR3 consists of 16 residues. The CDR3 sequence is CASRGREKSSNQPQHF. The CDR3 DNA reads TGTGCCTCTAGGGGCAGGGAGAAGTCCAGCAATCAGCCCCAGCATTTT.

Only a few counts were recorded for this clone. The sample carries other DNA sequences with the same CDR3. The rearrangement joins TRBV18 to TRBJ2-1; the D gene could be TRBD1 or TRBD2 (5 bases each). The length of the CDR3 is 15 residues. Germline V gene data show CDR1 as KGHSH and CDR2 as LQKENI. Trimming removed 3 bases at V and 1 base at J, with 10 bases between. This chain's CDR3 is CASSPERGSYNEQFF. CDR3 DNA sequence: TGTGCCAGCTCACCGGAGAGGGGTTCCTACAATGAGCAGTTCTTC. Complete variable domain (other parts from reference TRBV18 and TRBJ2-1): NAGVMQNPRHLVRRRGQEARLRCSPMKGHSHVYWYRQLPEEGLKFMVYLQKENIIDESGMPKERFSAEFPKEGPSILRIQQVVRGDSAAYFCASSPERGSYNEQFFGPGTRLTVL.

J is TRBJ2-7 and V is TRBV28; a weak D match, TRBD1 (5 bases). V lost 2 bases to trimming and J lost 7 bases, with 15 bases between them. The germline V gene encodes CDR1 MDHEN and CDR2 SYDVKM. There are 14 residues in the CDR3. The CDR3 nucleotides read TGTGCCAGCAGTTTAAGGGCAGGGTCTCCGGAGCAGTACTTC. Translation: CASSLRAGSPEQYF. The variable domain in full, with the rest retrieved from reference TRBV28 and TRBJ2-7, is DVKVTQSSRYLVKRTGEKVFLECVQDMDHENMFWYRQDPGLGLRLIYFSYDVKMKEKGDIPEGYSVSREKKERFSLILESASTNQTSMYLCASSLRAGSPEQYFGPGTRLTVT.

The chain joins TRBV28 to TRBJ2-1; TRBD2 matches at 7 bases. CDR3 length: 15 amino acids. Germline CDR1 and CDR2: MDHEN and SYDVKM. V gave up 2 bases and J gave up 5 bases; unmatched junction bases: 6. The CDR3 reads CASSLGTSEHNEQFF. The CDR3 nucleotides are TGTGCCAGCAGTTTAGGCACTAGCGAGCACAATGAGCAGTTCTTC.

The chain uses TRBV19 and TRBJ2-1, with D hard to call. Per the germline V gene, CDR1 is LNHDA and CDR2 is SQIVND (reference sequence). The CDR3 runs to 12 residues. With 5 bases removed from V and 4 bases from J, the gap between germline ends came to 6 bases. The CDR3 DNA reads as TGTGCCAGTAGTGAGACGTACAATGAGCAGTTCTTC. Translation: CASSETYNEQFF.

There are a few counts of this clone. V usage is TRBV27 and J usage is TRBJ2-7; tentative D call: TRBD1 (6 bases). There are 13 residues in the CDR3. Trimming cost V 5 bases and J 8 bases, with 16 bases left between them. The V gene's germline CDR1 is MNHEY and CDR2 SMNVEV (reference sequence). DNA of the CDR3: TGTGCCAGCAGTGCCAGGTCAGGGGTCAAGCAGTACTTC. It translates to CASSARSGVKQYF.

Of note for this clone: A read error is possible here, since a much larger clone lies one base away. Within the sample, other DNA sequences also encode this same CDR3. The CDR3 region is CASSEGLAVHEQYF. CDR3 in DNA: TGTGCCAGCAGTGAGGGACTAGCGGTCCACGAGCAGTACTTC. The chain has TRBV2 and TRBJ2-7; 11 nucleotides line up with TRBD2. Germline-derived CDR1 and CDR2 are SNHLY and FYNNEI. The CDR3 consists of 14 residues. The junction had 3 bases not matched to a gene; V was cut back by 3 bases and J by 5 bases.

The CDR3 is CASRAPGQNYGYTF. Here the CDR3 DNA reads TGTGCCAGCAGGGCTCCGGGACAGAACTATGGCTACACCTTC. This chain connects TRBV28 to TRBJ1-2, with 7 nucleotides matching TRBD1. There are 14 residues in the CDR3. Germline V gene data show CDR1 as MDHEN and CDR2 as SYDVKM. V lost 6 bases to trimming and J lost 2 bases; unmatched junction nucleotides: 6.

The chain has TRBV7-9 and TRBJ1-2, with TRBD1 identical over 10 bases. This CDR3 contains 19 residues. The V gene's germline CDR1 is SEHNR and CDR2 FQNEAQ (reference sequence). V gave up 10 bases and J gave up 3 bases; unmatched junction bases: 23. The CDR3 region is CATNAGTGDPKTKYYGYTF. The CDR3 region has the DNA TGTGCCACCAATGCCGGGACAGGGGACCCTAAAACAAAATACTATGGCTACACCTTC.

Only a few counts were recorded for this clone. The CDR3 coding sequence is TGTGCCAGCAGCTTAGGAGGCGGCTCCTGGGATGAGCAGTTCTTC. The encoded protein is CASSLGGGSWDEQFF. The chain carries TRBV7-2 and TRBJ2-1; D gene uncertain. Germline CDR1 SGHTA, CDR2 FQGNSA. The V end was cut by 1 base, the J end by 8 bases, with 15 bases between. The CDR3 covers 15 residues.

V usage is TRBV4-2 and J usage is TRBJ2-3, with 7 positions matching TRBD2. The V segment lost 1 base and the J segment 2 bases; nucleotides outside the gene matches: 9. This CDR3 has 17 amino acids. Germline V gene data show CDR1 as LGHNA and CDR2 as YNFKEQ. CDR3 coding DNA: TGTGCCAGCAGCCAAGGACCTGGGCTAGCGGTCACAGATACGCAGTATTTT. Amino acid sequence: CASSQGPGLAVTDTQYF.

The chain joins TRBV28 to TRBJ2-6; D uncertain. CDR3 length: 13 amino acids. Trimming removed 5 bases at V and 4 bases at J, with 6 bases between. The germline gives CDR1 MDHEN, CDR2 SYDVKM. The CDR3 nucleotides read TGTGCCAGCAGTCGTGCAGGGGCCAACGTCCTGACTTTC. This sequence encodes CASSRAGANVLTF.

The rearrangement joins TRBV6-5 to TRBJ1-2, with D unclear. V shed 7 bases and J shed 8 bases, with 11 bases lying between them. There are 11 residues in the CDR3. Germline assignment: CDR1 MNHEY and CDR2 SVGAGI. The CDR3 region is CASTLQWGYTF. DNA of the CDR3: TGTGCCAGCACCCTACAGTGGGGCTACACCTTC.

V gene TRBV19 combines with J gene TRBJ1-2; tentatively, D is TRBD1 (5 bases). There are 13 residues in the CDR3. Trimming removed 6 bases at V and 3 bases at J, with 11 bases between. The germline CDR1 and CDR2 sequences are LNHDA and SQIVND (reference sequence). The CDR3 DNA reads TGTGCCAGTAGCCGCAGGGAGTACTATGGCTACACCTTC. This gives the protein CASSRREYYGYTF.

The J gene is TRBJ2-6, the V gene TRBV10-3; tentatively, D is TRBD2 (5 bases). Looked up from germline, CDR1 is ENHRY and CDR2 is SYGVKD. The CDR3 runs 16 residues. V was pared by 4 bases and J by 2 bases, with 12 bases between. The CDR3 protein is CAISARVGAGANVLTF. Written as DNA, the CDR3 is TGTGCCATCAGTGCGAGGGTGGGTGCTGGGGCCAACGTCCTGACTTTC.

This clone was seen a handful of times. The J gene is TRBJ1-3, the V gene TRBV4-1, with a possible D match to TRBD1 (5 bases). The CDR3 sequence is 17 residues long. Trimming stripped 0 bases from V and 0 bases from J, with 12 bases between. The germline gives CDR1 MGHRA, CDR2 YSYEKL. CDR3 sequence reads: CASSQDRAGPSGNTIYF. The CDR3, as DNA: TGCGCCAGCAGCCAAGATCGGGCGGGACCCTCTGGAAACACCATATATTTT.

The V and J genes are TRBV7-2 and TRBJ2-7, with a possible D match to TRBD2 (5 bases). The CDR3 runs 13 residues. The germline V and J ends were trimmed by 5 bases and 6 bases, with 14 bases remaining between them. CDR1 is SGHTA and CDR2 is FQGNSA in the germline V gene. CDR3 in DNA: TGTGCCAGCAGCCCGAGGGTGAGCGCCGAGCAGTACTTC. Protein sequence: CASSPRVSAEQYF.

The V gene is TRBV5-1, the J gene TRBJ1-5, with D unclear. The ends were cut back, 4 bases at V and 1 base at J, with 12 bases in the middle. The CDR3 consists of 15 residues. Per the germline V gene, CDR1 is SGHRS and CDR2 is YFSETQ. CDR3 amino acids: CASSVGVGSNQPQHF. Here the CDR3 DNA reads TGCGCCAGCAGCGTGGGAGTCGGAAGCAATCAGCCCCAGCATTTT.

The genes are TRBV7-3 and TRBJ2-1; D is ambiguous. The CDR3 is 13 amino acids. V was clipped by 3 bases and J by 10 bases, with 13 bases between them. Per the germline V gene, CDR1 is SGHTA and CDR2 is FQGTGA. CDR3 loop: CASSFRADREQFF. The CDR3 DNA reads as TGTGCCAGCAGCTTCCGGGCCGACCGCGAGCAGTTCTTC.

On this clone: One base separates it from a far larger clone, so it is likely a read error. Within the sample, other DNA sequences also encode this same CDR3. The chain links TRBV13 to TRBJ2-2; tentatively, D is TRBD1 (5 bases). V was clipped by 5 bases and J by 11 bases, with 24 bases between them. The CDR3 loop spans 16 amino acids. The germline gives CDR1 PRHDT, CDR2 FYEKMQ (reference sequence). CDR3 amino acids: CASSITLRKRGGELFF. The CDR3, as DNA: TGTGCCAGCAGCATCACCCTTCGGAAAAGGGGCGGAGAGCTGTTTTTT.

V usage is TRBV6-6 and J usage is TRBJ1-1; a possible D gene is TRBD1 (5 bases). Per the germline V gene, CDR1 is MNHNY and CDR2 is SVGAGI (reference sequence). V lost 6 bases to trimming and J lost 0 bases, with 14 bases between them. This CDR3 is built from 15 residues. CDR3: CASRGPGAMNTEAFF. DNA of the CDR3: TGTGCCAGCAGGGGCCCCGGGGCAATGAACACTGAAGCTTTCTTT.

The CDR3 coding sequence is TGCGCCAGCAGCTATGGACAGCCGAACACTGAAGCTTTCTTT. As protein: CASSYGQPNTEAFF. The chain recombines TRBV5-1 with TRBJ1-1, with a tentative D call TRBD1 (6 bases). The CDR3 has 14 residues. Germline V gene lookup returns CDR1 SGHRS and CDR2 YFSETQ. The germline V and J ends were trimmed by 3 bases and 1 base, with 10 bases remaining between them.

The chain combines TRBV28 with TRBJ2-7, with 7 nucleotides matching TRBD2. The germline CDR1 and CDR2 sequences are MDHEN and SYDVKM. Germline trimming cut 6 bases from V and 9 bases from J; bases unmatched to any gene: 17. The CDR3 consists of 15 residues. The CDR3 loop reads CASSGTTIGLTLQYF. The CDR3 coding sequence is TGTGCCAGCAGCGGGACTACGATTGGTTTGACTTTGCAGTACTTC. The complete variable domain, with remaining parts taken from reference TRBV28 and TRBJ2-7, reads DVKVTQSSRYLVKRTGEKVFLECVQDMDHENMFWYRQDPGLGLRLIYFSYDVKMKEKGDIPEGYSVSREKKERFSLILESASTNQTSMYLCASSGTTIGLTLQYFGPGTRLTVT.